This T cell receptor beta chain was identified during a study of response to subunit inactivated influenza vaccine. CDR1 is MNHNS, CDR2 SASEGT, per germline. Trimming left V 6 bases short and J 6 bases short, with 15 bases between. The CDR3 runs to 14 residues. This clonotype was observed a handful of times. A single record per CDR3 protein comes from TCRdb applying MiXCR to the RT-PCR reads. The sample consists of some 570,000 distinct CDR3 sequences, over 9% of them appearing once. Separately, the same data were catalogued under a study of T cells expressing NK-cell markers. This second study notes: The cDNA for TCR beta came from 5'RACE template switching with UMIs. From sorted CD3+CD56+NKG2C+, CD3+CD56+NKG2C- and CD3+CD56-NKG2C+ T cells came the TCR beta repertoires. Once again these clonotypes came out on top in the CD3+CD56-NKG2C+ fraction of a few donors.

The genes are TRBV6-1 and TRBJ1-5; D not certain. The sample consisted of PBMCs from blood, taken on the day of vaccination. The sequence came from a man aged 50-60 years who received an inactivated influenza vaccine. The CDR3 reads CASRDGSQSQPQHF. CDR3 in DNA: TGTGCCAGCAGGGACGGGTCGCAGTCTCAGCCCCAGCATTTT.